These T cell receptor beta chains were read from a single sample in a study of neurological immune-mediated disorders. TCRdb passed the 5' RACE reads through MiXCR, listing each CDR3 protein once. In the table there are 70,000 or so distinct CDR3 sequences, approximately 5.2% of which are singletons. Sequencing was carried out using PBMCs. These receptors were obtained from a woman between 25 and 40 years old with multiple sclerosis. The CDR3 runs from the conserved cysteine through the conserved F or W. Fields, in order: clone size, V gene, J gene, CDR3 length, CDR3 protein. Rows give clone size only sometimes, using once, few, many, or a class for an expanded clone.

clone_size: many; v_call: TRBV5-1; j_call: TRBJ2-1; cdr3_length: 14; cdr3_aa: CASSLPGTGNEQFF
clone_size: many; v_call: TRBV20-1; j_call: TRBJ2-1; cdr3_length: 16; cdr3_aa: CSAIRVGGGAPNEQFF
clone_size: few; v_call: TRBV29-1; j_call: TRBJ2-2; cdr3_length: 20; cdr3_aa: CSVEGIPTGQGNGSPGELFF
clone_size: many; v_call: TRBV20-1; j_call: TRBJ2-1; cdr3_length: 14; cdr3_aa: CSAMGGLTYNEQFF
clone_size: many; v_call: TRBV29-1; j_call: TRBJ2-7; cdr3_length: 13; cdr3_aa: CSARGAGSDEQYF
clone_size: many; v_call: TRBV7-9; j_call: TRBJ2-7; cdr3_length: 16; cdr3_aa: CASSPVRGDSSYEQYF
clone_size: many; v_call: TRBV20-1; j_call: TRBJ1-1; cdr3_length: 13; cdr3_aa: CSARDWGVTEAFF
clone_size: many; v_call: TRBV4-2; j_call: TRBJ1-1; cdr3_length: 16; cdr3_aa: CASSQERAEMNTEAFF
clone_size: few; v_call: TRBV6-5; j_call: TRBJ1-5; cdr3_length: 16; cdr3_aa: CASSPTRGGSNQPQNF
clone_size: many; v_call: TRBV4-1; j_call: TRBJ1-4; cdr3_length: 18; cdr3_aa: CASSQGGPPGQFNEKLFF
clone_size: many; v_call: TRBV5-1; j_call: TRBJ2-1; cdr3_length: 15; cdr3_aa: CASSLGQTGLNEQFF
clone_size: .; v_call: TRBV10-2; j_call: TRBJ2-1; cdr3_length: 15; cdr3_aa: CASSVGEGSYNEQFF
clone_size: many; v_call: TRBV29-1; j_call: TRBJ2-3; cdr3_length: 13; cdr3_aa: CSVEGQGGDTQYF
clone_size: .; v_call: TRBV10-3; j_call: TRBJ1-5; cdr3_length: 15; cdr3_aa: CAISDPGVGNQPQHF
clone_size: few; v_call: TRBV12-3/TRBV12-4; j_call: TRBJ1-1; cdr3_length: 15; cdr3_aa: CASSLGWGGDTEAFF
clone_size: .; v_call: TRBV7-6; j_call: TRBJ1-6; cdr3_length: 15; cdr3_aa: CASSLDRQGGGTLHF
clone_size: .; v_call: TRBV5-1; j_call: TRBJ1-1; cdr3_length: 14; cdr3_aa: CASSLGGGGTEAFF
clone_size: many; v_call: TRBV9; j_call: TRBJ2-1; cdr3_length: 16; cdr3_aa: CASSVALASGDNEQFF
clone_size: many; v_call: TRBV29-1; j_call: TRBJ1-2; cdr3_length: 11; cdr3_aa: CSVPGRYGYTF
clone_size: many; v_call: TRBV3-1; j_call: TRBJ2-7; cdr3_length: 13; cdr3_aa: CASSQTVSYEQYF
clone_size: many; v_call: TRBV20-1; j_call: TRBJ1-2; cdr3_length: 14; cdr3_aa: CSARGYNRDYGYTF
clone_size: many; v_call: TRBV5-1; j_call: TRBJ1-1; cdr3_length: 13; cdr3_aa: CASSLGLNTEAFF
clone_size: many; v_call: TRBV7-9; j_call: TRBJ2-5; cdr3_length: 15; cdr3_aa: CASSQPSGGVETQYF
clone_size: many; v_call: TRBV20-1; j_call: TRBJ2-5; cdr3_length: 15; cdr3_aa: CSASGSGGAVETQYF
clone_size: many; v_call: TRBV10-2; j_call: TRBJ2-5; cdr3_length: 11; cdr3_aa: CASISGETQYF
clone_size: many; v_call: TRBV28; j_call: TRBJ1-2; cdr3_length: 14; cdr3_aa: CASAWQGGSNGYTF
clone_size: many; v_call: TRBV5-1; j_call: TRBJ2-5; cdr3_length: 18; cdr3_aa: CASSPKIKSTGQMKTQYF
clone_size: many; v_call: TRBV12-3/TRBV12-4; j_call: TRBJ1-2; cdr3_length: 15; cdr3_aa: CASRRLGGLNYGYTF
clone_size: many; v_call: TRBV6-2/TRBV6-3; j_call: TRBJ1-5; cdr3_length: 14; cdr3_aa: CASSYSTGYQPQHF
clone_size: many; v_call: TRBV7-6; j_call: TRBJ2-7; cdr3_length: 13; cdr3_aa: CASSQSLGREQYF
clone_size: .; v_call: TRBV20-1; j_call: TRBJ2-6; cdr3_length: 17; cdr3_aa: CSARDRIRPTGAKVLTF
clone_size: .; v_call: TRBV20-1; j_call: TRBJ2-1; cdr3_length: 16; cdr3_aa: CSARPTRDSQRNEQFF
clone_size: many; v_call: TRBV10-3; j_call: TRBJ2-6; cdr3_length: 14; cdr3_aa: CAISESSGANVLTF
clone_size: many; v_call: TRBV9; j_call: TRBJ2-5; cdr3_length: 15; cdr3_aa: CASSVEGQGRETQYF
clone_size: many; v_call: TRBV3-1; j_call: TRBJ1-2; cdr3_length: 13; cdr3_aa: CASSPGTGYGYTF
clone_size: few; v_call: TRBV20-1; j_call: TRBJ2-5; cdr3_length: 12; cdr3_aa: CSARGVRETQYF
clone_size: many; v_call: TRBV5-1; j_call: TRBJ1-4; cdr3_length: 13; cdr3_aa: CASSPGTGEKLFF
clone_size: few; v_call: TRBV25-1; j_call: TRBJ2-5; cdr3_length: 14; cdr3_aa: CASSEGDIEETQYF
clone_size: many; v_call: TRBV7-9; j_call: TRBJ2-1; cdr3_length: 15; cdr3_aa: CASSLGGRSGEEQFF
clone_size: many; v_call: TRBV5-4; j_call: TRBJ2-4; cdr3_length: 14; cdr3_aa: CASSSGGSKNIQYF
clone_size: many; v_call: TRBV28; j_call: TRBJ2-3; cdr3_length: 14; cdr3_aa: CASQTGGSTDTQYF
clone_size: many; v_call: TRBV6-5; j_call: TRBJ2-2; cdr3_length: 13; cdr3_aa: CASSYHSGGELFF
clone_size: many; v_call: TRBV12-3/TRBV12-4; j_call: TRBJ1-2; cdr3_length: 14; cdr3_aa: CASSPPRGLSGYTF
clone_size: many; v_call: TRBV7-3; j_call: TRBJ1-5; cdr3_length: 15; cdr3_aa: CASSLSGAPGQPQHF
clone_size: many; v_call: TRBV14; j_call: TRBJ1-1; cdr3_length: 12; cdr3_aa: CASSKFDTEAFF
clone_size: few; v_call: TRBV6-6; j_call: TRBJ1-1; cdr3_length: 13; cdr3_aa: CASSYYGDTEAFF
clone_size: few; v_call: TRBV4-1; j_call: TRBJ2-7; cdr3_length: 16; cdr3_aa: CASSQDSFGPTYEQYF
clone_size: .; v_call: TRBV5-6; j_call: TRBJ1-1; cdr3_length: 14; cdr3_aa: CASSFGQGPSEAFF
clone_size: many; v_call: TRBV7-2; j_call: TRBJ2-7; cdr3_length: 14; cdr3_aa: CASSLAVGAGEQYF
clone_size: many; v_call: TRBV20-1; j_call: TRBJ1-1; cdr3_length: 12; cdr3_aa: CSARRINTEAFF
clone_size: .; v_call: TRBV12-3/TRBV12-4; j_call: TRBJ1-2; cdr3_length: 15; cdr3_aa: CASSLSVTGGVGYTF
clone_size: few; v_call: TRBV27; j_call: TRBJ1-5; cdr3_length: 15; cdr3_aa: CASSPTGVSNQPQHF
clone_size: many; v_call: TRBV12-3/TRBV12-4; j_call: TRBJ2-1; cdr3_length: 14; cdr3_aa: CASSFERGASEQFF
clone_size: many; v_call: TRBV25-1; j_call: TRBJ1-4; cdr3_length: 14; cdr3_aa: CASSEGTKREKLFF
clone_size: many; v_call: TRBV10-3; j_call: TRBJ2-5; cdr3_length: 15; cdr3_aa: CAISPGQGALETQYF
clone_size: many; v_call: TRBV5-5; j_call: TRBJ2-7; cdr3_length: 14; cdr3_aa: CASSWGFMRDEQYF
clone_size: few; v_call: TRBV25-1; j_call: TRBJ2-4; cdr3_length: 14; cdr3_aa: CASSTPVEENIQYF
clone_size: few; v_call: TRBV4-2; j_call: TRBJ1-6; cdr3_length: 14; cdr3_aa: CASSQGLGDSPLNF